This record covers a single T cell receptor beta chain. Its target is unknown. These data originate in a study of cytomegalovirus exposure and HLA in healthy donors. PCR used 60 Vbeta primers and 13 Jbeta primers. Profiled with immunoSEQ multiplex PCR; TCRdb holds only in-frame clones, not every one. The table shows over 150,000 clones, with about 68% occurring only once. General study results and limits: When the data were analyzed later, several of the most significant clusters appeared to be linked to common viral pathogens. According to an earlier analysis, most TCR beta V segments yielded productive rearrangements about 87% or about 30% of the time.

V was trimmed by 5 bases and J by 9 bases, leaving 14 bases between them. Germline CDR1 SGHNT, CDR2 YENEEA. This CDR3 comprises 13 residues. V is TRBV11-3 and J is TRBJ2-1; maybe TRBD1 (7 bases). This sequence was found in a man between 25 and 39 years old in good health and CMV-seronegative. Source material: PBMCs. CDR3 sequence reads: CASSLRQGGEQFF. CDR3 DNA: TGTGCCAGCAGCCTCCGACAGGGAGGTGAGCAGTTCTTC.